The sequence of this TCR beta chain was determined in a study of blood T cell repertoires in COVID-19. For the study at large: Sample material is recorded as cDNA or gDNA derived from T cells, B-cell-depleted T cells, or PBMCs.

This CDR3 has 15 amino acids. Germline V gene sequence: CDR1 SGHKS, CDR2 YYEKEE (reference sequence). The junction had 6 bases not matched to a gene; V was cut back by 4 bases and J by 1 base. Ages ranged from about 18 to 100 years, with residence in approximately 25 US areas. Participants' reported clinical history set cohort assignment. Among Cohort 3 donors, those recovered had two negative PCRs, clearance, or symptom resolution. TCRdb's table, derived via immunoSEQ multiplex PCR, lists solely in-frame clones and lacks some. The sample records under 300,000 clones, roughly 84% being singletons. The TCR originated in a man aged 50 to 60 who had recovered from COVID-19. This sequence joins TRBV5-5 and TRBJ2-5; 8 nucleotides align to TRBD2. The sequenced sample consisted of PBMCs or T cells enriched from blood (not recorded which). The CDR3 DNA reads as TGTGCCAGCAGCCCCGGGGGGGCTTCCCAAGAGACCCAGTACTTC. Encoded protein: CASSPGGASQETQYF.